The 23 T cell receptor beta chains given below trace back to one sample, sequenced in a study of T-cell reconstitution after alpha-beta-depleted transplantation in children. It was with unique molecular identifiers that the TCRbeta library was prepared. TCRdb re-called the PCR reads through MiXCR, storing one row per CDR3 protein. Of over 70,000 distinct CDR3 sequences in the sample, more than 7% are singletons; the top ten hold more than 6.5%. This sample comprised PBMCs from the stem cell graft donor, obtained from the stem cell graft. These receptor sequences come from a human donor who donated a stem cell graft to a child with congenital amegakaryocytic thrombocytopenia.

This clonotype was detected many times. The chain carries TRBV3-1 and TRBJ2-5; TRBD1 or TRBD2 may be the D gene (5 bases each). The germline V gene encodes CDR1 LGHDT and CDR2 YNNKEL (reference sequence). The CDR3 sequence is 14 residues long. V lost 4 bases, J lost 4 bases, and 13 bases lay in between. In DNA, the CDR3 is TGTGCCAGCAGCCCCGGGACCGCTGGAGAGACCCAGTACTTC. This gives the protein CASSPGTAGETQYF.

The chain couples TRBV27 to TRBJ2-7, with D perhaps matching TRBD1 or TRBD2 (5 bases each). There are 16 residues in the CDR3. Looked up from germline, CDR1 is MNHEY and CDR2 is SMNVEV (reference sequence). Trimming took 1 base from V and 6 from J, leaving 19 bases between them. The CDR3 region has the DNA TGTGCCAGCAGTTTATTACGGACGGGACCGTACTCCGAGCAGTACTTC. It specifies CASSLLRTGPYSEQYF.

This clonotype was counted many times. This chain joins TRBV4-1 and TRBJ2-3; D uncertain. Between the trimmed V and J ends, which lost 3 bases and 1 base, there was a span of 11 bases. CDR1 is MGHRA and CDR2 is YSYEKL in the germline V gene. The CDR3 loop spans 15 amino acids. CDR3 nucleotide sequence: TGCGCCAGCAGCCAGTCAGGACGGGGCACAGATACGCAGTATTTT. Its translation: CASSQSGRGTDTQYF.

With respect to this clonotype: Given a much more abundant clone one base away, this may be a read error. This chain connects TRBV12-3 or TRBV12-4 to TRBJ1-2, with D perhaps TRBD1 (5 bases). The CDR3 extends over 14 amino acids. V was pared by 7 bases and J by 13 bases, with 25 bases between. CDR3 region: CASTPSRVLIVSTF. CDR3 coding DNA: TGTGCCAGCACCCCAAGCAGGGTACTCATTGTCTCCACCTTC.

This clonotype was recorded at least ten times. This sequence joins TRBV20-1 and TRBJ1-1, with 7 bases matching TRBD1. The V segment lost 6 bases and the J segment 4 bases; nucleotides outside the gene matches: 11. This CDR3 is built from 14 residues. Germline CDR1 and CDR2: DFQATT and SNEGSKA (reference sequence). Here the CDR3 reads CSARQGASRTEAFF. CDR3 nucleotide sequence: TGCAGTGCAAGACAGGGCGCAAGTCGCACTGAAGCTTTCTTT.

This clonotype was observed a few times. The gene calls are TRBV2 and TRBJ1-2, with 8 bases matching TRBD1. Losses at the gene ends were 3 bases for V and 6 bases for J; bases not matched to a gene: 12. The germline gives CDR1 SNHLY, CDR2 FYNNEI. CDR3 length: 16 residues. Written as DNA, the CDR3 is TGTGCCAGCAGTGAGGGGATCAGGGGGCGTAAGGATGGCTACACCTTC. Translated: CASSEGIRGRKDGYTF.

The J gene is TRBJ2-1, the V gene TRBV4-1, with 9 bases matching TRBD2. CDR3 length: 15 amino acids. The germline V gene encodes CDR1 MGHRA and CDR2 YSYEKL. The J segment lost 6 bases and the V segment lost 1 base, leaving 4 bases of the junction unmatched. The DNA for the CDR3 is TGCGCCAGCAGCCAAGTTACTAGCGGGTCCAATGAGCAGTTCTTC. Protein: CASSQVTSGSNEQFF.

At least ten counts were recorded for this clonotype. The V gene is TRBV3-1, the J gene TRBJ1-6; D gene ambiguous. The CDR3 loop spans 13 amino acids. V shed 4 bases and J shed 9 bases, with 10 bases lying between them. Germline values: CDR1 LGHDT, CDR2 YNNKEL (reference sequence). CDR3 DNA sequence: TGTGCCAGCAGCCCGGGCGCAACTTCACCCCTCCACTTT. As protein: CASSPGATSPLHF.

In its sample, this clonotype was seen many times. The V and J genes are TRBV7-2 and TRBJ2-1; 13 bases match TRBD2. Germline lookup yields CDR1 SGHTA and CDR2 FQGNSA. This CDR3 has 15 residues. Trimming took 6 bases from V and 9 from J; bases not matched to a gene: 8. CDR3 nucleotides: TGTGCCAGCAGAGAACTAGCGGGGGGGCTCGGTGAGCAGTTCTTC. Translating it yields CASRELAGGLGEQFF.

This clonotype was seen ten or more times. J is TRBJ2-3 and V is TRBV10-2, with 9 bases identical to TRBD2. The CDR3 is made up of 17 amino acids. Germline V lookup: CDR1 WSHSY, CDR2 SAAADI. J lost 1 base, V lost 2 bases, and 7 bases had no gene match. CDR3: CASSEKVGGGGTDTQYF. CDR3 nucleotides: TGCGCCAGCAGTGAGAAGGTTGGCGGGGGGGGCACAGATACGCAGTATTTT.

This clonotype was seen many times. The chain's CDR3 is CASSLEPAHGYTF. CDR3 DNA sequence: TGTGCCAGCAGCTTAGAGCCCGCCCATGGCTACACCTTC. The gene calls are TRBV7-2 and TRBJ1-2; no definite D call. CDR1 SGHTA and CDR2 FQGNSA come from the germline V gene. V was shortened by 1 base and J by 6 bases, with 9 bases between the two germline ends. The CDR3 is made up of 13 amino acids.

In its sample, this clonotype was seen many times. The chain recombines TRBV5-1 with TRBJ1-6; D uncertain. Germline V lookup: CDR1 SGHRS, CDR2 YFSETQ. V lost 0 bases and J lost 0, with 7 bases in between. The CDR3 runs to 16 residues. CDR3 DNA: TGCGCCAGCAGCTTGGAGGGAAGCTCCTATAATTCACCCCTCCACTTT. It translates to CASSLEGSSYNSPLHF.

This clonotype showed up many times. The chain uses TRBV5-6 and TRBJ2-5; possibly TRBD2 for D (6 bases). Trimming cost V 1 base and J 3 bases, with 10 bases left between them. The CDR3 spans 14 residues. The germline gives CDR1 SGHDT, CDR2 YYEEEE. The CDR3 spells CASSLRGRKETQYF. DNA of the CDR3: TGTGCCAGCAGCTTGCGGGGGAGAAAAGAGACCCAGTACTTC. The complete variable domain, with remaining parts taken from reference TRBV5-6 and TRBJ2-5, reads DAGVTQSPTHLIKTRGQQVTLRCSPKSGHDTVSWYQQALGQGPQFIFQYYEEEERQRGNFPDRFSGHQFPNYSSELNVNALLLGDSALYLCASSLRGRKETQYFGPGTRLLVL.

This clonotype was detected ten times or more. The chain couples TRBV5-1 to TRBJ2-7; TRBD2 matches at 9 bases. Looked up from germline, CDR1 is SGHRS and CDR2 is YFSETQ. The V and J ends lost 4 bases and 2 bases, in that order; junction bases with no gene match: 10. The CDR3 spans 16 residues. The CDR3 reads CASSESTSGPTYEQYF. The CDR3 region has the DNA TGCGCCAGCAGCGAATCAACTAGCGGGCCCACCTACGAGCAGTACTTC.

This clonotype was recorded at least ten times. The CDR3 loop is CASSKGPNTEAFF. CDR3 DNA: TGCGCCAGCAGCAAGGGACCGAACACTGAAGCTTTCTTT. This chain joins TRBV4-1 and TRBJ1-1, with a possible D match to TRBD1 (5 bases). V lost 5 bases and J lost 1, with 8 bases in between. Per the germline V gene, CDR1 is MGHRA and CDR2 is YSYEKL. The CDR3 loop spans 13 amino acids.

This CDR3 reads CASRGTAEAFF. As DNA, the CDR3 is TGTGCCAGTAGAGGGACGGCGGAAGCTTTCTTT. V usage is TRBV19 and J usage is TRBJ1-1; the D gene is possibly TRBD1 (5 bases). Trimming removed 6 bases from V and 8 bases from J, with 10 bases in between. Per germline, CDR1 LNHDA and CDR2 SQIVND (reference sequence). The CDR3 extends over 11 amino acids.

The gene calls are TRBV30 and TRBJ2-1; D is ambiguous. CDR1 GTSNPN and CDR2 SVGIG come from the germline V gene (reference sequence). The V gene lost 1 base and the J gene lost 1 base, with 5 bases spanning the gap. There are 13 residues in the CDR3. The CDR3 region has the DNA TGTGCCTGGAGTGCAAATTCCTACAATGAGCAGTTCTTC. It is translated as CAWSANSYNEQFF.

This clonotype was detected many times. The chain has TRBV20-1 and TRBJ1-1; 9 bases fit TRBD1. V lost 6 bases and J lost 4; bases outside the gene matches: 9. Germline values: CDR1 DFQATT, CDR2 SNEGSKA (reference sequence). The CDR3 has 14 residues. This CDR3 is CSATPGQGGTEAFF. The DNA for the CDR3 is TGCAGTGCGACACCGGGACAGGGCGGCACTGAAGCTTTCTTT.

The table lists this clonotype with many counts. This chain uses TRBV4-2 with TRBJ2-2, with 8 nucleotides matching TRBD2. The trim removed 0 bases at V and 5 bases at J, leaving 8 bases unmatched. In germline, CDR1 is LGHNA, CDR2 YNFKEQ. The CDR3 extends over 17 amino acids. CDR3 region: CASSQDASGRQTGELFF. DNA of the CDR3: TGTGCCAGCAGCCAAGATGCAAGCGGGAGACAAACCGGGGAGCTGTTTTTT.

This clonotype was recorded at least ten times. V gene TRBV5-1 combines with J gene TRBJ2-2, with 8 bases fitting TRBD1. This CDR3 has 13 amino acids. Germline CDR1 SGHRS, CDR2 YFSETQ. V gave up 4 bases and J gave up 6 bases; unmatched junction bases: 2. CDR3 residues: CASSIQGAGELFF. The CDR3 coding sequence is TGCGCCAGCAGCATACAGGGGGCCGGGGAGCTGTTTTTT.

The chain recombines TRBV11-1 with TRBJ2-2; 10 bases are a match to TRBD1. The germline V gene has CDR1 SGHAT and CDR2 FQDESV (reference sequence). The CDR3 has 18 residues. V trimming: 7 bases; J trimming: 5 bases; junction bases outside the gene matches: 16. The CDR3 here is CASTLYPRQGARTGELFF. The DNA of the CDR3 is TGTGCCAGCACGCTTTACCCCCGACAGGGGGCGCGAACCGGGGAGCTGTTTTTT.

This clonotype was detected ten times or more. The chain uses TRBV28 and TRBJ2-1, with D perhaps assigned TRBD1 or TRBD2 (5 bases each). V was shortened by 3 bases and J by 6 bases, with 12 bases between the two germline ends. Germline CDR1 MDHEN, CDR2 SYDVKM. The CDR3 is made up of 14 amino acids. CDR3 sequence (DNA): TGTGCCAGCAGTTTGGGGGAGAGGCCCAATGAGCAGTTCTTC. As protein: CASSLGERPNEQFF.

There are many counts of this clonotype. This rearrangement joins TRBV28 to TRBJ2-5; 8 bases are shared with TRBD1. The CDR3 covers 18 residues. V trimming: 5 bases; J trimming: 5 bases; junction bases outside the gene matches: 19. CDR1 MDHEN and CDR2 SYDVKM come from the germline V gene. The CDR3 region is CASSTPASHTGGRETQYF. In nucleotides, the CDR3 is TGTGCCAGCAGTACACCGGCCTCTCATACAGGGGGTCGGGAGACCCAGTACTTC.